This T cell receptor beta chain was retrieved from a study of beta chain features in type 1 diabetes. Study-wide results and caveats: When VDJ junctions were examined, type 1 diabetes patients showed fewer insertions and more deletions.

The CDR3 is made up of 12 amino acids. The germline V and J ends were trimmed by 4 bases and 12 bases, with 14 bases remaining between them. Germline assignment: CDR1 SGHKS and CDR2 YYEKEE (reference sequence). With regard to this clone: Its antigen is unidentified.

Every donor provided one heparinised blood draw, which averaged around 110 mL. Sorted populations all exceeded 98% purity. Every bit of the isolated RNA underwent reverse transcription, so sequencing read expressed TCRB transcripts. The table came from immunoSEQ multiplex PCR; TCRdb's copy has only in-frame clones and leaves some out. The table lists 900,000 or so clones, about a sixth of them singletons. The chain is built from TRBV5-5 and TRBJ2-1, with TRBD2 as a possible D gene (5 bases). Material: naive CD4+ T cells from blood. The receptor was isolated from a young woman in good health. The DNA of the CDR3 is TGTGCCAGCAGCGTGGGGAGATACGCGCAGTTCTTC. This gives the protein CASSVGRYAQFF.